This entry lists 15 T cell receptor beta chains sequenced from one sample in a study of STAT5B mutations in CD4+ large granular lymphocyte leukemia (dated by TCRdb to between 2021 and 2022). Library method: the immunoSEQ multiplex PCR assay. TCRdb provides this immuneACCESS table in a form limited to in-frame rearrangements. Some clones are lacking; in checked studies, under half of them reflect an unresolved V gene, and why the rest are absent is not known. The sample yields about 50,000 clones; roughly 84% were counted once. The ten largest clones capture roughly 0.35% of the sample. Sequences were obtained from CD4+ T cells from blood buffy coats. These receptors were obtained from a human donor in good health.

This sequence joins TRBV7-3 and TRBJ1-2; 7 bases match TRBD1. The germline V gene encodes CDR1 SGHTA and CDR2 FQGTGA. The CDR3 totals 15 residues. V was pared by 5 bases and J by 0 bases, with 6 bases of the junction left unmatched. CDR3 residues: CASSVDRETNYGYTF. In DNA, the CDR3 is TGTGCCAGCAGCGTCGACAGGGAAACTAACTATGGCTACACCTTC.

J is TRBJ1-1 and V is TRBV5-4; TRBD1 is a possible D gene (5 bases). V gave up 0 bases and J gave up 2 bases, with 5 bases separating them. Germline assignment: CDR1 SGHNT and CDR2 YYREEE (reference sequence). The CDR3 contains 13 residues. CDR3 residues: CASSLGTNTEAFF. The CDR3 region has the DNA TGTGCCAGCAGCTTGGGGACAAACACTGAAGCTTTCTTT.

This clone appeared a few times. V is TRBV5-1 and J is TRBJ2-2; TRBD1 matches at 8 bases. The V gene end was trimmed by 4 bases and the J gene end by 7 bases; junction bases not matched to a gene: 9. This CDR3 region has 15 residues. The germline V gene encodes CDR1 SGHRS and CDR2 YFSETQ. The DNA of the CDR3 is TGCGCCAGCAGCCCCGGGACAGGCCGGGGCGGGGAGCTGTTTTTT. It encodes CASSPGTGRGGELFF.

The chain couples TRBV30 to TRBJ2-7; the D gene could be TRBD1 or TRBD2 (5 bases each). Trimming cost V 7 bases and J 1 base, with 14 bases left between them. Germline CDR1 reads GTSNPN; CDR2 reads SVGIG (reference sequence). This CDR3 spans 13 amino acids. CDR3 protein: CAYSQGASYEQYF. CDR3 coding DNA: TGTGCCTACTCCCAGGGAGCTTCCTACGAGCAGTACTTC.

The chain uses TRBV5-1 and TRBJ2-3, with D possibly matching TRBD2 (6 bases). The germline gives CDR1 SGHRS, CDR2 YFSETQ. Trimming removed 1 base from V and 0 bases from J, with 9 bases in between. The CDR3 is 15 amino acids. For the CDR3, the DNA is TGCGCCAGCAGCTTGATGGAGGGGAGCACAGATACGCAGTATTTT. Translation: CASSLMEGSTDTQYF.

The CDR3 region is CSVTTGNTEAFF. As DNA, the CDR3 is TGCAGCGTTACGACGGGGAACACTGAAGCTTTCTTT. The chain recombines TRBV29-1 with TRBJ1-1; D is unresolved. The V gene lost 5 bases and the J gene lost 1 base, with 8 bases spanning the gap. Germline V gene lookup returns CDR1 SQVTM and CDR2 ANQGSEA. This CDR3 comprises 12 residues.

The chain couples TRBV4-1 to TRBJ1-1, with D possibly being TRBD1 (5 bases). V lost 4 bases to trimming and J lost 0 bases, with 12 bases between them. Germline lookup yields CDR1 MGHRA and CDR2 YSYEKL. This CDR3 has 15 amino acids. CDR3 residues: CASSRVGTVNTEAFF. For the CDR3, the DNA is TGCGCCAGCAGCCGCGTCGGGACTGTGAACACTGAAGCTTTCTTT.

The chain links TRBV5-1 to TRBJ1-2; TRBD1 matches at 8 bases. The CDR3 loop spans 14 amino acids. J gave up 2 bases and V 6 bases, and 6 bases lay outside the gene matches. Germline V gives CDR1 SGHRS, CDR2 YFSETQ. The CDR3 DNA follows: TGCGCCAGCACCCCCCCAGGGGGCAACTATGGCTACACCTTC. Translation gives CASTPPGGNYGYTF.

The rearrangement uses TRBV11-3 and TRBJ2-2; D is unresolved. Trimming left V 5 bases short and J 0 bases short, with 4 bases between. Germline-derived CDR1 and CDR2 are SGHNT and YENEEA. The CDR3 totals 13 residues. CDR3: CASSSSNTGELFF. The CDR3 DNA reads as TGTGCCAGCAGCAGTTCGAACACCGGGGAGCTGTTTTTT.

This sequence joins TRBV28 and TRBJ1-4, with D maybe TRBD1 (5 bases). CDR1 and CDR2 (germline): MDHEN, SYDVKM. The CDR3 is 15 amino acids. Trimming stripped 3 bases from V and 0 bases from J, with 8 bases between. CDR3 DNA: TGTGCCAGCAGTTTCCCGACAGCAACTAATGAAAAACTGTTTTTT. This translates into CASSFPTATNEKLFF.

V is TRBV7-3 and J is TRBJ2-2; tentative D call: TRBD1 (6 bases). The CDR3 spans 14 residues. V dropped 2 bases and J dropped 6 bases, with 10 bases sitting between them. The V gene's germline CDR1 is SGHTA and CDR2 FQGTGA. CDR3 amino acids: CASSLGGWAGELFF. DNA for the CDR3: TGTGCCAGCAGCTTAGGGGGCTGGGCCGGGGAGCTGTTTTTT.

The V and J genes are TRBV7-9 and TRBJ2-7; D not resolved. V lost 5 bases to trimming and J lost 8 bases, with 22 bases between them. Germline CDR1 reads SEHNR; CDR2 reads FQNEAQ (reference sequence). This CDR3 spans 15 amino acids. CDR3 sequence reads: CASSPPRLSIAKQYF. The DNA for the CDR3 is TGTGCCAGCAGCCCTCCCCGGCTAAGTATTGCAAAGCAGTACTTC.

The chain uses TRBV2 and TRBJ2-7, with D hard to call. CDR3 size: 12 residues. CDR1 SNHLY and CDR2 FYNNEI come from the germline V gene. V lost 6 bases and J lost 3, with 9 bases in between. Here the CDR3 reads CASSQLFYEQYF. In DNA form, the CDR3 reads TGTGCCAGCAGCCAGCTCTTCTACGAGCAGTACTTC.

The V and J genes are TRBV18 and TRBJ2-3, with 9 bases that match TRBD1. Germline values: CDR1 KGHSH, CDR2 LQKENI. This CDR3 has 17 amino acids. The V segment lost 3 bases and the J segment 3 bases; nucleotides outside the gene matches: 10. Here the CDR3 reads CASSPPRTGDGTDTQYF. CDR3 nucleotides: TGTGCCAGCTCACCCCCCCGGACAGGGGACGGGACAGATACGCAGTATTTT. The complete variable domain, with remaining parts taken from reference TRBV18 and TRBJ2-3, reads NAGVMQNPRHLVRRRGQEARLRCSPMKGHSHVYWYRQLPEEGLKFMVYLQKENIIDESGMPKERFSAEFPKEGPSILRIQQVVRGDSAAYFCASSPPRTGDGTDTQYFGPGTRLTVL.

The V gene is TRBV5-6, the J gene TRBJ2-5; D unresolved. This CDR3 has 16 residues. With 3 bases removed from V and 4 bases from J, the gap between germline ends came to 19 bases. Germline V CDR1 and CDR2: SGHDT, YYEEEE. This chain's CDR3 is CASSSPHEPWAETQYF. CDR3 nucleotide sequence: TGTGCCAGCAGCTCACCCCATGAGCCCTGGGCAGAGACCCAGTACTTC.